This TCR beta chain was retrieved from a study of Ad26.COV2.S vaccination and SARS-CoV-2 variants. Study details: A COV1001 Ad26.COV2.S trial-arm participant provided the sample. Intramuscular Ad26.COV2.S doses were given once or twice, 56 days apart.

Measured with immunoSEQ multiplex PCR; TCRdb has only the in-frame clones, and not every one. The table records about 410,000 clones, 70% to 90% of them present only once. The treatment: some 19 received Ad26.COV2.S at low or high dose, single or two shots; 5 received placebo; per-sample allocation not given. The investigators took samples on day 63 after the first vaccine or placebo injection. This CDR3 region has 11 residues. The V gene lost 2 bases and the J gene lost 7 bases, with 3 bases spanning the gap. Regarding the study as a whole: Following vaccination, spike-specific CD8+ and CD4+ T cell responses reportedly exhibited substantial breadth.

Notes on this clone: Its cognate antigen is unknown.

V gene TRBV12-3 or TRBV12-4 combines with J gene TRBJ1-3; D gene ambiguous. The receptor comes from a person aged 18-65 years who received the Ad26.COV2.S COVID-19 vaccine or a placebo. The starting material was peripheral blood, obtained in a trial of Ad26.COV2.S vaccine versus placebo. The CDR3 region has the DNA TGTGCCAGCAGTTTAATCAACACCATATATTTT. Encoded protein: CASSLINTIYF.